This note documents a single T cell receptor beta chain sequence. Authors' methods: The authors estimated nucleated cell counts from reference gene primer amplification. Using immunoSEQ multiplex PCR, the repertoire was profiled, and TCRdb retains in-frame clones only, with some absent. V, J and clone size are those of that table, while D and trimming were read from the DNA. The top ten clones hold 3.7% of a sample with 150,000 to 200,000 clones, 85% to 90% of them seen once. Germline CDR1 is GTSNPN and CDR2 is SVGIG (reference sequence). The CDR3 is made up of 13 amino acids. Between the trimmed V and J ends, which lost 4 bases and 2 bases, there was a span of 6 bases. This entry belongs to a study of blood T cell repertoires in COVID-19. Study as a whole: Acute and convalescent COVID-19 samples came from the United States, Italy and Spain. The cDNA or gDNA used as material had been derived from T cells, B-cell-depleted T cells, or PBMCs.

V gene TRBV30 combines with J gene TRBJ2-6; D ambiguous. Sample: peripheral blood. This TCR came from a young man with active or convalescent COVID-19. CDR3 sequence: CAWTGTGANVLTF. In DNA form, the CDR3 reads TGTGCCTGGACAGGAACTGGGGCCAACGTCCTGACTTTC.